This T cell receptor beta chain was sequenced during a study of T cells in tuberculosis (dated by TCRdb to between 2018 and 2020). About the investigation overall: To characterize T cells specific for the mycobacterial lipid antigen glucose monomycolate (GMM), the study used CD1B tetramers together with high-throughput TCR immunosequencing.

Counted from cysteine to phenylalanine, this CDR3 has 13 amino acids. Only the CDR3 portion is preserved as DNA: 39 bases, with reading frame beginning at the first base. For CDR1 and CDR2, the germline V gene lists MGHRA and YSYEKL. Trimming takes 4 bases from V and 7 bases from J, and the germline ends sit 10 bases apart. The paper as a whole reports these results and caveats: The stringent sort gate may have missed T cells binding the CD1B-GMM tetramer with low affinity.

After being thawed and rested overnight, PBMC were stained with GMM-loaded CD1B tetramer, a Live/Dead dye and anti-CD3, and were then sorted on a FACS Aria II. C32 glucose monomycolate purified from Rhodococcus equi was loaded onto CD1B tetramers. Before cryopreservation, the PBMC used for tetramer sorting had been depleted of CD14-expressing monocytes for a separate study. Approximately 99,000 tetramer-negative cells were sorted from each donor and analyzed alongside the tetramer-positive cells. GMM-loaded CD1B tetramers were used to sort antigen-specific T cells from several healthy South African adults. Because TCR-alpha and TCR-beta chains were sequenced unpaired, no chain pairing information was available. TCR libraries were generated with the immunoSEQ multiplex PCR assay, using TCR-beta and/or TCR-alpha/delta assays for each sample. Amplified TCR libraries were sequenced on the Illumina high-throughput platform. The source study handled its data this way. Clustering and dimensionality reduction were performed using pairwise TCRdist distances among GMM-specific receptors from ex vivo sorted or in vitro expanded T cells. Sequence motifs, defined by gene usage and CDR3 content, were tested for enrichment in tetramer-positive compared with tetramer-negative populations. This immuneACCESS table, as held by TCRdb, lists in-frame sequences with V and J called but not all clones. Of the missing ones, under half trace to an unresolved V gene in checked studies; the others have no known cause. V, J and clone size were drawn from that table, and D and trimming were deduced from the DNA. The sample table shows 50,000 or so clones, and roughly 88% are seen once. The leading ten clones occupy roughly a fifth of the sample.

Details on this clone: No quality values exist for individual bases; no much larger clone is one base distant.

This clonotype was obtained from an adult woman with latent tuberculosis. Sequenced: CD1b-GMM tetramer-negative cells sorted from PBMCs. The cell subset or site label on this specimen signifies: T cells not binding CD1B-GMM tetramer, sorted from same donor. The rearranged segments are TRBV4-1 and TRBJ1-4; the best D guess is TRBD1, with 5 bases matching. The encoded CDR3 is CASSLGLLEKLFF. The sequence in DNA is TGCGCCAGCAGCCTGGGACTGCTTGAAAAACTGTTTTTT.